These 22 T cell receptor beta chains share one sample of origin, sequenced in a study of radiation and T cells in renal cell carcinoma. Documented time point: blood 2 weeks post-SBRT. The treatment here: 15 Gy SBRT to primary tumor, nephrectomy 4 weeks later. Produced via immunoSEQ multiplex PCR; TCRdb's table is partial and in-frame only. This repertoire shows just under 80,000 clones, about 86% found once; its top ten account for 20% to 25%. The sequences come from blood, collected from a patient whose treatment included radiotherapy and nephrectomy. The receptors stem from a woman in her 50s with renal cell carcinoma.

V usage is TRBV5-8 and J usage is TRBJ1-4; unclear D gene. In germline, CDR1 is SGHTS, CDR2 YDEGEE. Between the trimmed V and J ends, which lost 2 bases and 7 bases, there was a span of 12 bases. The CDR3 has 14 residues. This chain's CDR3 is CASSFGVKSEKLFF. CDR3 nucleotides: TGTGCCAGCAGCTTTGGCGTTAAAAGTGAAAAACTGTTTTTT.

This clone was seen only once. In nucleotides, the CDR3 is TGTGCCACTCGGGAGGGCCAAAGTTCCTACGAGCAGTACTTC. This translates into CATREGQSSYEQYF. V and J are TRBV19 and TRBJ2-7; 8 nucleotides align to TRBD2. V lost 10 bases, J lost 1 base, and 9 bases stayed unmatched. This CDR3 has 14 amino acids. CDR1 and CDR2 (germline): LNHDA, SQIVND (reference sequence).

The CDR3 nucleotides are TGTGCCAGCAGCACCCTTCTAGGGAGAGGGGCCAACGTCCTGACTTTC. As protein: CASSTLLGRGANVLTF. The V and J genes are TRBV7-9 and TRBJ2-6; tentatively, D is TRBD2 (5 bases). CDR1 SEHNR and CDR2 FQNEAQ come from the germline V gene (reference sequence). The CDR3 is made up of 16 amino acids. Trimming took 5 bases from V and 4 from J, leaving 15 bases between them.

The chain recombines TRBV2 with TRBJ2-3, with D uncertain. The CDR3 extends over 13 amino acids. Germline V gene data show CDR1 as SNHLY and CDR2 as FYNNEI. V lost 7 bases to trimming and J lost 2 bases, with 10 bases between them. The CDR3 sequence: CASIGPVTDTQYF. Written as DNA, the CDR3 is TGTGCCAGCATAGGACCGGTCACAGATACGCAGTATTTT. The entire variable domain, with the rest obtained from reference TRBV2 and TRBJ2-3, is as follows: EPEVTQTPSHQVTQMGQEVILRCVPISNHLYFYWYRQILGQKVEFLVSFYNNEISEKSEIFDDQFSVERPDGSNFTLKIRSTKLEDSAMYFCASIGPVTDTQYFGPGTRLTVL.

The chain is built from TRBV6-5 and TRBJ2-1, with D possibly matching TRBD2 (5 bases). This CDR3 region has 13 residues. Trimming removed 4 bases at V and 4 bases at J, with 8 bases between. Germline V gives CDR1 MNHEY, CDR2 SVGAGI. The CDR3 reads CASSSSGYNEQFF. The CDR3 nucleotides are TGTGCCAGCAGTTCGAGCGGTTACAATGAGCAGTTCTTC.

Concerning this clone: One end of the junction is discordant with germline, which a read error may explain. CDR3 nucleotide sequence: TGTGCCAGCAGCGAAGACAGGGGGCTGAAAGATACGCAGTATTTT. It is translated as CASSEDRGLKDTQYF. The chain couples TRBV2 to TRBJ2-3; 10 nucleotides align to TRBD1. The CDR3 spans 15 residues. Per the germline V gene, CDR1 is SNHLY and CDR2 is FYNNEI. Filled out from reference TRBV2 and TRBJ2-3, the complete variable domain reads EPEVTQTPSHQVTQMGQEVILRCVPISNHLYFYWYRQILGQKVEFLVSFYNNEISEKSEIFDDQFSVERPDGSNFTLKIRSTKLEDSAMYFCASSEDRGLKDTQYFGPGTRLTVL.

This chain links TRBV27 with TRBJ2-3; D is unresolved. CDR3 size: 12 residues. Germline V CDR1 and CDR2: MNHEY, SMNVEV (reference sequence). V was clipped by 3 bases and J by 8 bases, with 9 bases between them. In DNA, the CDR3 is TGTGCCAGCAGTTTCTCTAGTAGTACGCAGTATTTT. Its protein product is CASSFSSSTQYF.

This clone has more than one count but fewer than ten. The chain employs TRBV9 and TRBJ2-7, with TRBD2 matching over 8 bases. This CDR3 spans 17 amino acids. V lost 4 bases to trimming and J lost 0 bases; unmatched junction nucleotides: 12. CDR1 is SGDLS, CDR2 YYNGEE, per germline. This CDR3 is CASSPRFSGEFSYEQYF. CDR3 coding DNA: TGTGCCAGCAGCCCCCGTTTTAGCGGGGAGTTCTCCTACGAGCAGTACTTC.

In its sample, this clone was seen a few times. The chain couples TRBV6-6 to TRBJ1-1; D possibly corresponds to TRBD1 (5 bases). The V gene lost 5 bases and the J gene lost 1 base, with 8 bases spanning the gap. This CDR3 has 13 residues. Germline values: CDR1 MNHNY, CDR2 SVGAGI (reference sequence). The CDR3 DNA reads TGTGCCAGCAGTGAGACAGAGAACACTGAAGCTTTCTTT. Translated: CASSETENTEAFF.

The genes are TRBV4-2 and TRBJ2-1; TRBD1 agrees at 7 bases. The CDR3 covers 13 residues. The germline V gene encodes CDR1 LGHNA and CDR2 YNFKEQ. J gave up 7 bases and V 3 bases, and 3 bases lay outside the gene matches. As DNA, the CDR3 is TGTGCCAGCAGCCAGGAACAGGGGAATGAGCAGTTCTTC. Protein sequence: CASSQEQGNEQFF.

CDR3 region: CATSRDQVVAGDNEQFF. The CDR3 DNA reads as TGTGCCACCAGCAGAGATCAAGTGGTAGCGGGAGACAATGAGCAGTTCTTC. V gene TRBV15 combines with J gene TRBJ2-1; 9 bases map to TRBD2. J gave up 5 bases and V 0 bases, and 8 bases lay outside the gene matches. The germline V gene encodes CDR1 LNHNV and CDR2 YYDKDF (reference sequence). The CDR3 spans 17 residues.

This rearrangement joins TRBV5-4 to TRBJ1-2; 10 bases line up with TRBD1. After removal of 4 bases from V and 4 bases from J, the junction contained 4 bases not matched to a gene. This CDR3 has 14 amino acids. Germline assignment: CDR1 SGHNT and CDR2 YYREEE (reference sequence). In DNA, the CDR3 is TGTGCCAGCAGCCCTGACAGGGGGCCCTATGGCTACACCTTC. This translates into CASSPDRGPYGYTF.

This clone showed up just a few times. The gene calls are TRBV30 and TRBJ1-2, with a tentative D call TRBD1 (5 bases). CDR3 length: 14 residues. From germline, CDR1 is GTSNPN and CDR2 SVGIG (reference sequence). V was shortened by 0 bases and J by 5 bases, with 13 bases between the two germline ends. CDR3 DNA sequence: TGTGCCTGGAGTGTGAAGGGGACCCGTTATGGCTACACCTTC. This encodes CAWSVKGTRYGYTF.

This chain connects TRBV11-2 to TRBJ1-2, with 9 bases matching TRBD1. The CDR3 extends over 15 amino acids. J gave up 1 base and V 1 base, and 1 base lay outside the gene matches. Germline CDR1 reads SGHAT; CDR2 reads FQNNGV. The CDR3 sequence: CASSLAGQGNYGYTF. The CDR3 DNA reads TGTGCCAGCAGCTTAGCGGGACAGGGTAACTATGGCTACACCTTC.

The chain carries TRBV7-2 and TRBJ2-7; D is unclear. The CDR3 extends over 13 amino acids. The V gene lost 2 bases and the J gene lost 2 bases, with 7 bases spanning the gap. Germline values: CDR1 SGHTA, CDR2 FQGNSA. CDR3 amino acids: CASSLTNPYEQYF. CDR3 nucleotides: TGTGCCAGCAGCTTAACAAACCCCTACGAGCAGTACTTC.

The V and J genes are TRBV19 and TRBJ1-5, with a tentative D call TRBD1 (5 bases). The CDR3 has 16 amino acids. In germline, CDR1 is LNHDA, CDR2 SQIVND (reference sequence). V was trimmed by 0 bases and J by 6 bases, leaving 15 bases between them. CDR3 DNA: TGTGCCAGTAGTATAGATCCCCCAGGGTTAGGTCAGCCCCAGCATTTT. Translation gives CASSIDPPGLGQPQHF.

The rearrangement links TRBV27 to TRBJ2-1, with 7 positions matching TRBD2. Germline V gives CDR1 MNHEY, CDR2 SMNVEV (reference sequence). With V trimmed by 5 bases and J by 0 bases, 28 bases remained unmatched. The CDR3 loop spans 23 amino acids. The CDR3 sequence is CASSPPPGLPKTGIRSSYNEQFF. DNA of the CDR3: TGTGCCAGCAGTCCACCCCCGGGACTACCCAAAACCGGGATCCGGAGCTCCTACAATGAGCAGTTCTTC.

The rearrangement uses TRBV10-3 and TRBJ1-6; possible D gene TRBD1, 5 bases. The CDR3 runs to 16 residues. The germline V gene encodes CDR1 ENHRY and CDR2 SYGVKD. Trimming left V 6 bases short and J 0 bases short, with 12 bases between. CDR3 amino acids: CAIRSAGGSYNSPLHF. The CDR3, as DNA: TGTGCCATCAGGTCGGCTGGGGGCTCCTATAATTCACCCCTCCACTTT.

CDR3 DNA sequence: TGTGCCAGTAGTGGGGTTCTAGCGTCGAACACCGGGGAGCTGTTTTTT. It is translated as CASSGVLASNTGELFF. The genes are TRBV19 and TRBJ2-2, with D tentatively TRBD2 (6 bases). Germline CDR1 LNHDA, CDR2 SQIVND (reference sequence). The CDR3 sequence is 16 residues long. The germline V and J ends were trimmed by 5 bases and 0 bases, with 13 bases remaining between them.

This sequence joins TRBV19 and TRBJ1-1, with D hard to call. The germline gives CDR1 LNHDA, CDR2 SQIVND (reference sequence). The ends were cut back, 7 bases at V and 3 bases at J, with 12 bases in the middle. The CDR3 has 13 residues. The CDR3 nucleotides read TGTGCCAGTACCGAGGGCCGGGACACTGAAGCTTTCTTT. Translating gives CASTEGRDTEAFF.

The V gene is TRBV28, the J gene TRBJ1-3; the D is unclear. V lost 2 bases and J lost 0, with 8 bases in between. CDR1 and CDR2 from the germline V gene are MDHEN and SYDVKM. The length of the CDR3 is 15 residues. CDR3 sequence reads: CASSLPSFSGNTIYF. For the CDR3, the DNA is TGTGCCAGCAGTTTACCGAGCTTCTCTGGAAACACCATATATTTT.

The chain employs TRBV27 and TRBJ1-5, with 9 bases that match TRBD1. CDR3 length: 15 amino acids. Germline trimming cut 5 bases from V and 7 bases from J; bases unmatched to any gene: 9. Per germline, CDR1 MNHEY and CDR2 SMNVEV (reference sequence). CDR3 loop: CASSERDREKQPQHF. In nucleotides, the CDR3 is TGTGCCAGCAGTGAACGGGACAGGGAAAAGCAGCCCCAGCATTTT.